One and the same sample provided the 17 T cell receptor beta chains below, sequenced in a study of Tregs in tolerant kidney transplant recipients. TCRdb's copy holds only in-frame clones and misses some; the assay was immunoSEQ multiplex PCR. This table holds some 90,000 clones, approximately 94% found once. Sample: CD8+ T cells from blood. These receptors were collected from a human donor in good health.

The V and J genes are TRBV5-8 and TRBJ1-2; unclear D gene. The V gene lost 4 bases and the J gene lost 0 bases, with 10 bases spanning the gap. Germline CDR1 is SGHTS and CDR2 is YDEGEE. The CDR3 is 14 amino acids. CDR3 region: CASSPLASNYGYTF. DNA of the CDR3: TGTGCCAGCAGCCCCCTAGCCTCTAACTATGGCTACACCTTC.

J is TRBJ2-2 and V is TRBV6-5; D is unresolved. The V and J ends lost 2 bases and 5 bases respectively, with 3 bases between them. The V gene's germline CDR1 is MNHEY and CDR2 SVGAGI. The CDR3 runs 12 residues. DNA for the CDR3: TGTGCCAGCAGTTACGAGACCGGGGAGCTGTTTTTT. It encodes CASSYETGELFF.

The chain has TRBV9 and TRBJ2-5, with TRBD1 matching over 7 bases. The CDR3 totals 14 residues. Trimming cost V 0 bases and J 5 bases; bases outside gene matches: 4. Germline V gives CDR1 SGDLS, CDR2 YYNGEE. CDR3 loop: CASSVGGGIETQYF. CDR3 in DNA: TGTGCCAGCAGCGTAGGAGGGGGCATCGAGACCCAGTACTTC.

The chain uses TRBV11-2 and TRBJ1-5; D call uncertain. Germline V CDR1 and CDR2: SGHAT, FQNNGV. The CDR3 has 14 residues. The V gene lost 3 bases and the J gene lost 0 bases, with 6 bases spanning the gap. The CDR3: CASSLGNSNQPQHF. The CDR3 DNA is TGTGCCAGCAGCTTGGGGAATAGCAATCAGCCCCAGCATTTT.

This clone has just one count. The chain uses TRBV5-4 and TRBJ2-3, with unresolved D. The V and J ends lost 0 bases and 2 bases respectively, with 4 bases between them. Germline CDR1 SGHNT, CDR2 YYREEE (reference sequence). The CDR3 is 13 amino acids. CDR3 DNA: TGTGCCAGCAGCTTGGAACTCACAGATACGCAGTATTTT. The encoded protein is CASSLELTDTQYF.

The V gene is TRBV15, the J gene TRBJ1-5, with 8 bases lining up with TRBD1. Germline lookup yields CDR1 LNHNV and CDR2 YYDKDF (reference sequence). The CDR3 is 14 residues long. V gave up 5 bases and J gave up 6 bases; unmatched junction bases: 6. The CDR3 is CATSVGQGSQPQHF. The DNA for the CDR3 is TGTGCCACCAGCGTCGGACAGGGCAGTCAGCCCCAGCATTTT.

This clone was seen once. The V and J genes are TRBV5-6 and TRBJ2-7; 16 bases are a match to TRBD2. J gave up 1 base and V 4 bases, and 5 bases lay outside the gene matches. Germline V gene lookup returns CDR1 SGHDT and CDR2 YYEEEE. The CDR3 is 17 residues long. Here the CDR3 reads CASSPGLAGGLSYEQYF. CDR3 bases: TGTGCCAGCAGCCCGGGACTAGCGGGGGGGTTATCCTACGAGCAGTACTTC.

V and J are TRBV10-2 and TRBJ1-1; tentative D call: TRBD1 (5 bases). Germline CDR1 reads WSHSY; CDR2 reads SAAADI. Trimming removed 0 bases from V and 5 bases from J, with 7 bases in between. This CDR3 has 13 residues. This CDR3 is CASSESGGTEAFF. The CDR3 region has the DNA TGCGCCAGCAGTGAGTCTGGGGGGACTGAAGCTTTCTTT.

This chain joins TRBV7-2 and TRBJ1-1; 7 bases match TRBD1. CDR1 is SGHTA and CDR2 is FQGNSA in the germline V gene. The CDR3 has 16 residues. V lost 3 bases to trimming and J lost 0 bases; unmatched junction nucleotides: 7. The DNA for the CDR3 is TGTGCCAGCAGCTTGCGGGACAGTCCCATGAACACTGAAGCTTTCTTT. Translating it yields CASSLRDSPMNTEAFF.

This chain links TRBV7-9 with TRBJ1-1, with a tentative D call TRBD1 (5 bases). The CDR3 contains 15 residues. V lost 5 bases to trimming and J lost 1 base, with 14 bases between them. Germline V gene data show CDR1 as SEHNR and CDR2 as FQNEAQ (reference sequence). CDR3 in DNA: TGTGCCAGCAGCGTGGCCACGGGGCCGAACACTGAAGCTTTCTTT. Its protein is CASSVATGPNTEAFF.

The chain couples TRBV4-1 to TRBJ2-5; 10 nucleotides align to TRBD2. The germline gives CDR1 MGHRA, CDR2 YSYEKL. The CDR3 contains 16 residues. Losses at the gene ends were 0 bases for V and 4 bases for J; bases not matched to a gene: 5. The CDR3 DNA reads as TGCGCCAGCAGCCAAGATCAGGTAGCGGGGGGAGAGACCCAGTACTTC. It is translated as CASSQDQVAGGETQYF.

V gene TRBV19 combines with J gene TRBJ1-2; D is undetermined. The CDR3 has 11 residues. The V end was cut by 2 bases, the J end by 7 bases, with 5 bases between. CDR1 and CDR2 from the germline V gene are LNHDA and SQIVND (reference sequence). The CDR3 DNA sequence: TGTGCCAGTAGTATACCCACTGGCTACACCTTC. Amino acid sequence: CASSIPTGYTF.

This chain joins TRBV15 and TRBJ1-2; D perhaps matches TRBD1 (5 bases). The CDR3 is 13 amino acids. Trimming shortened V by 3 bases and J by 6 bases, and 11 bases separated the two germline ends. Germline CDR1 reads LNHNV; CDR2 reads YYDKDF (reference sequence). The CDR3 coding sequence is TGTGCCACCAGCAGGGCTCCGGGACATGGCTACACCTTC. Encoded protein: CATSRAPGHGYTF.

The chain employs TRBV5-1 and TRBJ2-7; no clear D. CDR1 is SGHRS and CDR2 is YFSETQ in the germline V gene. V was clipped by 4 bases and J by 2 bases, with 22 bases between them. This CDR3 has 17 residues. The CDR3 spells CASSQLGFGISAYEQYF. CDR3 bases: TGCGCCAGCAGCCAGCTAGGGTTTGGGATCTCCGCCTACGAGCAGTACTTC.

The rearrangement uses TRBV27 and TRBJ2-7; D is tentatively TRBD1 or TRBD2 (5 bases each). Trimming removed 3 bases at V and 3 bases at J, with 15 bases between. The CDR3 contains 15 residues. CDR1 MNHEY and CDR2 SMNVEV come from the germline V gene (reference sequence). CDR3 in DNA: TGTGCCAGCAGTTTGCGGCAGGGAGTTATCTACGAGCAGTACTTC. It is translated as CASSLRQGVIYEQYF.

Worth noting for this clone: A junction end diverges from the germline sequence, so it may reflect a read error. The chain combines TRBV6-5 with TRBJ1-5, with D possibly being TRBD1 (5 bases). Germline lookup yields CDR1 MNHEY and CDR2 SVGAGI. The CDR3 consists of 14 residues. The CDR3 loop reads CVSSHGTSNQPQHF. The CDR3 DNA reads TGTGTCAGCAGTCACGGGACTAGCAATCAGCCCCAGCATTTT.

The chain couples TRBV23-1 to TRBJ1-2; D might be TRBD1 (5 bases). TRBV23-1 is treated as an ORF (open reading frame) with a function not yet certain. The CDR3 is 17 residues long. Trimming took off 1 base at V and 4 bases at J, with 19 bases between the two ends. The CDR3 nucleotides read TGCGCCAGCAGTCAATTTACCTCCGGGACCGACGCCTATGGCTACACCTTC. The encoded protein is CASSQFTSGTDAYGYTF.